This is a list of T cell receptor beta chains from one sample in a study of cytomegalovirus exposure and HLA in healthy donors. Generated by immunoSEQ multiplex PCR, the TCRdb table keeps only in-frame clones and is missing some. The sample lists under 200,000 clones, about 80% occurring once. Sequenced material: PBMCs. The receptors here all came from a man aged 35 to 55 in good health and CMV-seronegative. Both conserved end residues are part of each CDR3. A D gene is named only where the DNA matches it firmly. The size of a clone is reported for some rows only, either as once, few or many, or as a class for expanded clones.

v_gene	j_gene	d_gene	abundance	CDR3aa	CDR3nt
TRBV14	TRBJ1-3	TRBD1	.	CASSQGRTGALCCGNTIYF	TGTGCCAGCAGCCAAGGGCGGACAGGGGCCCTTTGCTGCGGAAACACCATATATTTT
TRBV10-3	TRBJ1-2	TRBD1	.	CAISEFNRDRGRTTYGYTF	TGTGCCATCAGTGAGTTTAACCGGGACAGGGGGCGGACCACCTATGGCTACACCTTC
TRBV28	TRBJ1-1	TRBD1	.	CASSTRGEAFF	TGTGCCAGCAGTACCAGGGGGGAAGCTTTCTTT
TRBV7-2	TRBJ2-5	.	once	CASSSTRETQYF	TGTGCCAGCAGCTCAACTAGAGAGACCCAGTACTTC
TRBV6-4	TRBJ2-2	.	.	CASSDSRDTGELFF	TGTGCCAGCAGTGACTCGCGGGACACCGGGGAGCTGTTTTTT
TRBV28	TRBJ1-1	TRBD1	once	CASSLHTGAGTEAFF	TGTGCCAGCAGTTTACATACAGGGGCGGGCACTGAAGCTTTCTTT
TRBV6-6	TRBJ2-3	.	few	CASTGVTDTQYF	TGTGCCAGCACGGGTGTCACAGATACGCAGTATTTT
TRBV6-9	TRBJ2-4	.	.	CARFSLAKNSQYF	TGTGCCAGATTCTCACTAGCCAAAAACAGTCAGTACTTC
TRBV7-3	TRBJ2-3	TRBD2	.	CASSPTPLAATDTQYF	TGTGCCAGCAGCCCGACGCCACTAGCGGCGACAGATACGCAGTATTTT
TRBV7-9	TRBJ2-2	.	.	CASRSPRGNTGELFF	TGTGCCAGCAGGTCCCCACGGGGGAACACCGGGGAGCTGTTTTTT
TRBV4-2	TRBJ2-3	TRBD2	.	CASSQELASSTDTQYF	TGTGCCAGCAGCCAAGAACTAGCGTCCAGCACAGATACGCAGTATTTT
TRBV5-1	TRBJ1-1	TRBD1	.	CASSLQGVTEAFF	TGCGCCAGCAGCTTGCAGGGGGTAACTGAAGCTTTCTTT
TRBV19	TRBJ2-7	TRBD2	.	CASSKRSGRTFFYEQYF	TGTGCCAGTAGTAAACGTAGCGGGAGGACTTTTTTCTACGAGCAGTACTTC
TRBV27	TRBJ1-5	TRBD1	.	CASRPQGALWQPQHF	TGTGCCAGCAGACCACAGGGGGCGTTATGGCAGCCCCAGCATTTT
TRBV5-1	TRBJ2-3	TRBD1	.	CASSSGQGGGTDTQYF	TGCGCCAGCAGCTCGGGACAGGGAGGTGGCACAGATACGCAGTATTTT
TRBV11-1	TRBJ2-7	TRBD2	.	CASSSRTSGGYEQYF	TGTGCCAGCAGCTCAAGGACTAGCGGAGGGTACGAGCAGTACTTC
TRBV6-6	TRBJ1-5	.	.	CASTDSNQPQHF	TGTGCCAGCACAGATAGCAATCAGCCCCAGCATTTT
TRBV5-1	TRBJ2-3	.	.	CASSLVKGDTDTQYF	TGCGCCAGCAGCTTAGTAAAGGGGGACACAGATACGCAGTATTTT
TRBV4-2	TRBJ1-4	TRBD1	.	CASSRLGTGILTNEKLFF	TGTGCCAGCAGCCGCCTAGGGACAGGTATTCTCACTAATGAAAAACTGTTTTTT
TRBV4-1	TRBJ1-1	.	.	CASSQLPGIGNTEAFF	TGCGCCAGCAGCCAGCTCCCGGGAATCGGGAACACTGAAGCTTTCTTT
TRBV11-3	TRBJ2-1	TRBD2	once	CASSPGGVSYNEQFF	TGTGCCAGCAGCCCCGGGGGGGTCTCCTACAATGAGCAGTTCTTC
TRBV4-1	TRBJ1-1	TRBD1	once	CASSHTTGRFITEAFF	TGCGCCAGCAGCCATACGACAGGGAGATTTATCACTGAAGCTTTCTTT
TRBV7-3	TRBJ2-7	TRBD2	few	CASSLLAGAGEQYF	TGTGCCAGCAGCTTACTAGCGGGGGCAGGCGAGCAGTACTTC
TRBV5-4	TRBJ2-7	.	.	CASSSGTGLGAYEQYF	TGTGCCAGCAGCTCCGGTACCGGTCTAGGCGCCTACGAGCAGTACTTC
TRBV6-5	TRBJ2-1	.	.	CASRRGRGSYNEQFF	TGTGCCAGCAGGAGGGGGAGGGGGTCCTACAATGAGCAGTTCTTC
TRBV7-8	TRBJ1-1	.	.	CASSSHMNTEAFF	TGTGCCAGCAGCTCCCACATGAACACTGAAGCTTTCTTT